This record looks at one TCR beta chain sequence and its context. The antigen remains unidentified. TCRdb processed the 5' RACE reads anew with MiXCR; each CDR3 protein has one entry. Among around 84,000 distinct CDR3 sequences listed, 13% to 15% were seen once. The data originate from a study of early T cells in non-severe SARS-CoV-2 infection. Whole-study findings and limits: Missing private and CD4 specificities, VDJdb matching favored anti-spike CD8 responses.

The V gene end was trimmed by 4 bases and the J gene end by 0 bases; junction bases not matched to a gene: 2. This CDR3 is 15 amino acids long. Per germline, CDR1 MDHEN and CDR2 SYDVKM. Source material: whole blood. The sequence came from an adult who was a healthcare worker with PCR-confirmed SARS-CoV-2 infection or an uninfected control (not recorded which). The rearrangement joins TRBV28 to TRBJ2-1; 8 nucleotides align to TRBD1. The CDR3 DNA is TGTGCCAGCAGTTCGGACAGGGACTCCTACAATGAGCAGTTCTTC. This gives the protein CASSSDRDSYNEQFF.